This is a list of T cell receptor beta chains from one sample in a study of graft-versus-host responses after intestinal transplantation. Method: immunoSEQ multiplex PCR; TCRdb's copy keeps in-frame clones and lacks some. The sample contains about 25,000 clones, 40% of which appear only once. Sequenced material: alloreactive CD4+ T cells from a mixed lymphocyte reaction culture, taken before intestinal transplant. Receptors originate from a human patient who received an intestinal transplant. The CDR3 runs from the conserved cysteine through the conserved F or W. The D gene is left open where the match is weak. Clone size is shown for a subset of rows, as once, few, many or a class of expanded clone.

TGCGCCAGCAGCTCCAGGGGCAGAGGGGAGACCCAGTACTTC | CASSSRGRGETQYF | TRBV5-1 | - | - | TRBJ2-5
TGTGCCAGCAGTTACTCGCTAGGGGCCTACGAGCAGTACTTC | CASSYSLGAYEQYF | TRBV6-5 | - | - | TRBJ2-7
TGTGCCAGCAGCCGGGGGACGCGGGGATCACCCCTCCACTTT | CASSRGTRGSPLHF | TRBV6-5 | few | - | TRBJ1-6
TGTGCCAGCAGAGCTACAGATTACAATCAGCCCCAGCATTTT | CASRATDYNQPQHF | TRBV6-5 | - | - | TRBJ1-5
TGTGCCAGCAGCCGGGGACTAGCGGAGACCCAGTACTTC | CASSRGLAETQYF | TRBV7-2 | few | TRBD2 | TRBJ2-5
TGCGCCAGCAGCCGAGCACCGTCCTATGGCTACACCTTC | CASSRAPSYGYTF | TRBV4-3 | few | - | TRBJ1-2
TGTGCCAGCAGCTCTAATACCGGGTCCGGCGAGCAGTACTTC | CASSSNTGSGEQYF | TRBV7-6 | once | - | TRBJ2-7
TGTGCCAGCACGAGTAGCGGGAGAGGACGGGGTGCCTACAATGAGCAGTTCTTC | CASTSSGRGRGAYNEQFF | TRBV19 | few | TRBD2 | TRBJ2-1
TGCGCCAGCAGCTACAGGGTGGGGGACACTGAAGCTTTCTTT | CASSYRVGDTEAFF | TRBV5-1 | - | - | TRBJ1-1
TGTGCCTGGAGTTCAGATAGCAATCAGCCCCAGCATTTT | CAWSSDSNQPQHF | TRBV30 | few | - | TRBJ1-5
TGTGCCAGCTCACCAGGACAGGGAATCGGGATGAACACTGAAGCTTTCTTT | CASSPGQGIGMNTEAFF | TRBV18 | - | TRBD1 | TRBJ1-1
TGTGCCAGCAGTTACTCAGGGGGCCCTACCTACGAGCAGTACTTC | CASSYSGGPTYEQYF | TRBV6-6 | few | TRBD1 | TRBJ2-7
TGTGCCAGCAGCTTAGTCAGGGGCTATATGGACACCGGGGAGCTGTTTTTT | CASSLVRGYMDTGELFF | TRBV7-2 | - | - | TRBJ2-2
TGTGCCAGCAGCCAAGAGATAGCGGGGGGCTACAATGAGCAGTTCTTC | CASSQEIAGGYNEQFF | TRBV4-2 | few | TRBD2 | TRBJ2-1
TGCAGCGTTGGCCACCTAGGCGGCCACGAGCAGTACTTC | CSVGHLGGHEQYF | TRBV29-1 | - | - | TRBJ2-7
TGTGCCTGGACCCTATTGAGGGGGCTTTCTGGCTACACCTTC | CAWTLLRGLSGYTF | TRBV30 | - | TRBD1 | TRBJ1-2
TGTGCCAGCTCTCTCCGAGGAGGGGGCGATGGAAACACCATATATTTT | CASSLRGGGDGNTIYF | TRBV18 | - | TRBD1 | TRBJ1-3
TGTGCCAGCAGAGGCGAGACATTTGGATCACCCCTCCACTTT | CASRGETFGSPLHF | TRBV6-1 | few | - | TRBJ1-6
TGTGCCAGCAGCCCCAGGGTAGTGGAGGCTTTCTTT | CASSPRVVEAFF | TRBV6-6 | - | - | TRBJ1-1
TGTGCCAGCAGTTACTCCCCAGGGACTAATGAAAAACTGTTTTTT | CASSYSPGTNEKLFF | TRBV6-5 | - | - | TRBJ1-4
TGTGCCATCAGCCCGGTAGCGGGCCACTACAATGAGCAGTTCTTC | CAISPVAGHYNEQFF | TRBV10-3 | few | TRBD2 | TRBJ2-1
TGTGCCAGCAGTTTACCTCGACAGGCTAGCACAGATACGCAGTATTTT | CASSLPRQASTDTQYF | TRBV6-6 | few | - | TRBJ2-3
TGTGCCAGCAGCTTGCGAGGCCCGCTATGGGAGACCCAGTACTTC | CASSLRGPLWETQYF | TRBV5-5 | - | - | TRBJ2-5
TGTGCCAGCAGCTTAGGGCCGAATCAAGAGACCCAGTACTTC | CASSLGPNQETQYF | TRBV7-6 | - | - | TRBJ2-5
TGTGCCAGCAGCGCCGGGACAGGGGGCTGGTCACCCCTCCACTTT | CASSAGTGGWSPLHF | TRBV5-4 | - | TRBD1 | TRBJ1-6
TGTGCCGCCCACACAGGGAGCTATGGCTACACCTTC | CAAHTGSYGYTF | TRBV6-5 | - | - | TRBJ1-2
TGTGCCAGCAGCCTACAAGAGACCCAGTACTTC | CASSLQETQYF | TRBV7-9 | - | - | TRBJ2-5
TGTGCCAGCACCCTACGGGTGACAGGGGTTTCTGAGCAGTTCTTC | CASTLRVTGVSEQFF | TRBV6-6 | - | TRBD1 | TRBJ2-1
TGTGCCAGCAGCTTAGCGGGAGGTTGGGCAGATACGCAGTATTTT | CASSLAGGWADTQYF | TRBV7-2 | few | - | TRBJ2-3
TGTGCCAGCAGTGAACCAGGGGGAAGGGCTGAAGCTTTCTTT | CASSEPGGRAEAFF | TRBV6-1 | medium-sized | TRBD1 | TRBJ1-1
TGTGCCACCCCCCCCTTGCTAGCGGGAGGGCCGAACACCGGGGAGCTGTTTTTT | CATPPLLAGGPNTGELFF | TRBV15 | few | TRBD2 | TRBJ2-2
TGCGCCAGCAGCTTCCTCGGCGGGAGCTACAATGAGCAGTTCTTC | CASSFLGGSYNEQFF | TRBV5-1 | - | TRBD2 | TRBJ2-1
TGTGCCAGCAGGCAGGTCCGCCCCCAGCCCCAGCATTTT | CASRQVRPQPQHF | TRBV6-1 | - | - | TRBJ1-5
TGTGCCAGCAGTTTCGCGGGAATCAGAAACGAGCAGTACTTC | CASSFAGIRNEQYF | TRBV27 | - | - | TRBJ2-7
TGTGCCAGCAGCTCGTACTCCTATAATTCACCCCTCCACTTT | CASSSYSYNSPLHF | TRBV5-6 | - | - | TRBJ1-6
TGTGCCAGTAGTACTCCTTGGGCAGGCTGGAGCAATCAGCCCCAGCATTTT | CASSTPWAGWSNQPQHF | TRBV19 | - | - | TRBJ1-5
TGTGCCAGCAGCCCTACCGACTCCTACTATGGCTACACCTTC | CASSPTDSYYGYTF | TRBV4-2 | - | - | TRBJ1-2
TGCAGCGTTGAACCTCGTCGAACATGGAACACTGAAGCTTTCTTT | CSVEPRRTWNTEAFF | TRBV29-1 | - | - | TRBJ1-1
TGTGCCAGCAGTGTGCTAGCCAAACAAGAGACCCAGTACTTC | CASSVLAKQETQYF | TRBV2 | - | - | TRBJ2-5
TGTGCCAGCAGCTTAGTAGCGGGGGGGTACAATGAGCAGTTCTTC | CASSLVAGGYNEQFF | TRBV7-2 | - | TRBD2 | TRBJ2-1
TGTGCCAGCAGTTTCCAGGGGTCCTCCTACGAGCAGTACTTC | CASSFQGSSYEQYF | TRBV27 | - | - | TRBJ2-7
TGTGCCAGTAGTATAGATCGGGGACTCAGCTCCTACAATGAGCAGTTCTTC | CASSIDRGLSSYNEQFF | TRBV19 | medium-sized | - | TRBJ2-1
TGTGCCAGCAGCCTCCGGGACAGGGATAAAGAGACCCAGTACTTC | CASSLRDRDKETQYF | TRBV7-2 | few | TRBD1 | TRBJ2-5
TGTGCCAGTAGTATACTTGACAGGGAGGAGACCCAGTACTTC | CASSILDREETQYF | TRBV19 | few | TRBD1 | TRBJ2-5
TGTGCCAGCAGTGCACTAGCGGGAGGGCCAGATACGCAGTATTTT | CASSALAGGPDTQYF | TRBV6-1 | - | TRBD2 | TRBJ2-3
TGTGCCAGCAGCTTAGTTTATGCGGGGCAAGTGAACACTGAAGCTTTCTTT | CASSLVYAGQVNTEAFF | TRBV7-9 | - | - | TRBJ1-1
TGTGCCAGCAGCGTTTTTAGCGGGGGGGCTCATACGCAGTATTTT | CASSVFSGGAHTQYF | TRBV9 | few | TRBD2 | TRBJ2-3
TGTGCCAGCAGCCTCCGGCTAGCGGGGGGAACCTACGAGCAGTACTTC | CASSLRLAGGTYEQYF | TRBV6-6 | few | TRBD2 | TRBJ2-7
TGTGCCAGCAGCTTGGCTTTTTCAGTTTCACCCCTCCACTTT | CASSLAFSVSPLHF | TRBV5-6 | - | - | TRBJ1-6
TGTGCCAGCAGCATATACAATGAGCAGTTCTTC | CASSIYNEQFF | TRBV5-6 | - | - | TRBJ2-1